The T cell receptor beta chain under discussion was sequenced for a study of blood T cells in healthy people across ages. Whole-study results and caveats: Nothing was known about donor CMV status, and this possibly confounded expanded clonotype changes. Correlation between TCR beta diversity and naive T cell percentage was strong.

Germline CDR1 is GTSNPN and CDR2 is SVGIG (reference sequence). V gave up 8 bases and J gave up 1 base; unmatched junction bases: 9. This CDR3 region has 16 residues. The second PCR ran roughly 6 to 11 cycles with a sample-barcoded 5' primer and J-beta primers. One entry per CDR3 protein results from TCRdb running MiXCR on the 5' RACE reads. The repertoire has around 1.5 million distinct CDR3 sequences, about 40% of them found once; the top ten carry less than 8%. Caucasian, healthy and from Russia, the donors were aged between 6 and 90. On this clonotype itself: The antigen remains undetermined.

The sequenced material came from blood. The TCR originated in a woman between 18 and 29 years old in good health. The V and J genes are TRBV30 and TRBJ2-6; 9 bases agree with TRBD1. This CDR3 reads CAGAWDRVSGANVLTF. For the CDR3, the DNA is TGTGCCGGGGCGTGGGACAGGGTTTCTGGGGCCAACGTCCTGACTTTC. Using reference TRBV30 and TRBJ2-6 for the parts outside the CDR3, the full variable domain is SQTIHQWPATLVQPVGSPLSLECTVEGTSNPNLYWYRQAAGRGLQLLFYSVGIGQISSEVPQNLSASRPQDRQFILSSKKLLLSDSGFYLCAGAWDRVSGANVLTFGAGSRLTVL.